Listed below are T cell receptor beta chains from one sample, sequenced in a study of cytomegalovirus exposure and HLA in healthy donors. Produced via immunoSEQ multiplex PCR; TCRdb's table is partial and in-frame only. The sample lists 70,000 or so clones, about 61% occurring once. The specimen sequenced was PBMCs. The receptors come from a woman aged 50 to 65 in good health and CMV-seronegative. Each CDR3 is given with its conserved first and last residue. A D gene is named only where the DNA matches it firmly. Only some rows state a clone size, as once, few, many or a class for expanded clones.

d_call: TRBD1; j_call: TRBJ2-3; v_call: TRBV5-1; clone_size: once; cdr3_aa: CASSLGQVTDTQYF; cdr3_nt: TGCGCCAGCAGCCTCGGACAGGTCACAGATACGCAGTATTTT
d_call: TRBD1; j_call: TRBJ1-1; v_call: TRBV9; clone_size: .; cdr3_aa: CASSRQGFTEAFF; cdr3_nt: TGTGCCAGCAGCCGACAGGGCTTCACTGAAGCTTTCTTT
d_call: TRBD1; j_call: TRBJ1-2; v_call: TRBV29-1; clone_size: .; cdr3_aa: CSVATQGVGGYTF; cdr3_nt: TGCAGCGTTGCGACTCAGGGGGTGGGTGGCTACACCTTC
d_call: .; j_call: TRBJ2-5; v_call: TRBV7-9; clone_size: .; cdr3_aa: CASSRGGARETQYF; cdr3_nt: TGTGCCAGCAGCCGAGGCGGGGCTAGGGAGACCCAGTACTTC
d_call: TRBD1; j_call: TRBJ1-1; v_call: TRBV27; clone_size: .; cdr3_aa: CASSPETGLNTEAFF; cdr3_nt: TGTGCCAGCAGTCCCGAGACAGGGTTGAACACTGAAGCTTTCTTT
d_call: .; j_call: TRBJ2-1; v_call: TRBV21-1; clone_size: few; cdr3_aa: CASSKIYGWGQGALDSYNEQFF; cdr3_nt: .
d_call: .; j_call: TRBJ1-1; v_call: TRBV6-5; clone_size: .; cdr3_aa: CASRRTGSEAFF; cdr3_nt: TGTGCCAGCAGGAGGACGGGGTCTGAAGCTTTCTTT
d_call: .; j_call: TRBJ2-5; v_call: TRBV13; clone_size: .; cdr3_aa: CASSLGYRGQETQYF; cdr3_nt: TGTGCCAGCAGCTTAGGCTACCGAGGGCAAGAGACCCAGTACTTC
d_call: TRBD2; j_call: TRBJ2-7; v_call: TRBV29-1; clone_size: once; cdr3_aa: CSVAGGSYEQYF; cdr3_nt: TGCAGCGTTGCGGGGGGCTCCTACGAGCAGTACTTC
d_call: .; j_call: TRBJ1-2; v_call: TRBV19; clone_size: .; cdr3_aa: CASSIPRWAGGLDYGYTF; cdr3_nt: TGTGCCAGTAGTATACCTCGATGGGCGGGAGGCTTGGACTATGGCTACACCTTC
d_call: .; j_call: TRBJ2-1; v_call: TRBV18; clone_size: .; cdr3_aa: CASSPSNEQFF; cdr3_nt: TGTGCCAGCTCACCGAGCAATGAGCAGTTCTTC
d_call: TRBD2; j_call: TRBJ2-5; v_call: TRBV7-9; clone_size: .; cdr3_aa: CASSGTGTSGRAGRETQYF; cdr3_nt: TGTGCCAGCAGCGGCACCGGGACTAGCGGGAGGGCTGGTCGGGAGACCCAGTACTTC
d_call: .; j_call: TRBJ1-4; v_call: TRBV27; clone_size: .; cdr3_aa: CASSLFSGMELFF; cdr3_nt: TGTGCCAGCAGTTTATTTTCGGGGATGGAACTGTTTTTT
d_call: TRBD1; j_call: TRBJ1-5; v_call: TRBV11-2; clone_size: .; cdr3_aa: CASSLTTGASNQPQHF; cdr3_nt: TGTGCCAGCAGCTTAACAACAGGGGCGAGCAATCAGCCCCAGCATTTT
d_call: TRBD1; j_call: TRBJ1-1; v_call: TRBV11-2; clone_size: .; cdr3_aa: CASSYGQEAREAFF; cdr3_nt: TGTGCCAGCAGTTACGGACAGGAGGCGAGGGAAGCTTTCTTT
d_call: .; j_call: TRBJ1-1; v_call: TRBV4-2; clone_size: .; cdr3_aa: CASSQELTGGGTTEAFF; cdr3_nt: TGTGCCAGCAGCCAAGAGCTGACTGGGGGAGGGACCACTGAAGCTTTCTTT
d_call: .; j_call: TRBJ2-7; v_call: TRBV14; clone_size: .; cdr3_aa: CASSPTQSSYEQYF; cdr3_nt: TGTGCCAGCAGTCCCACACAGAGCTCCTACGAGCAGTACTTC
d_call: .; j_call: TRBJ1-2; v_call: TRBV5-6; clone_size: .; cdr3_aa: CASSLASEDGYTF; cdr3_nt: TGTGCCAGCAGCTTGGCCTCTGAGGATGGCTACACCTTC
d_call: TRBD2; j_call: TRBJ2-7; v_call: TRBV19; clone_size: few; cdr3_aa: CASSTLAGGLLSYEQYF; cdr3_nt: TGTGCCAGTAGTACACTAGCGGGAGGACTTCTCTCCTACGAGCAGTACTTC
d_call: TRBD2; j_call: TRBJ2-7; v_call: TRBV2; clone_size: few; cdr3_aa: CASSGLAPYEQYF; cdr3_nt: TGTGCCAGCAGCGGACTAGCCCCCTACGAGCAGTACTTC
d_call: .; j_call: TRBJ1-1; v_call: TRBV5-1; clone_size: .; cdr3_aa: CASSPGHNSAEAFF; cdr3_nt: TGCGCCAGCAGCCCGGGACACAACTCCGCTGAAGCTTTCTTT
d_call: .; j_call: TRBJ2-7; v_call: TRBV7-6; clone_size: .; cdr3_aa: CASSLGAESSYEQYF; cdr3_nt: TGTGCCAGCAGCTTGGGGGCGGAAAGCTCCTACGAGCAGTACTTC